This T cell receptor (beta chain) was recovered during a study of T-cell reconstitution after alpha-beta-depleted transplantation in children. Notes on the study in general: Reportedly, roughly two months post-transplant, alpha-beta T cells arose from several hundred expanded graft clones. For some patients, TCRbeta diversity was high at day 60 because of recipient T cells and thymic progenitors that survived. From newly produced T cells came most of the T-cell counts and diversity one year after transplant.

This clonotype has just a few counts. Antigen: not known. Unique molecular identifiers were incorporated into the prepared TCRbeta library. Each CDR3 protein gets one entry after TCRdb re-called the PCR reads with MiXCR. The profile covers 500,000 to 650,000 distinct CDR3 sequences, with 10% to 15% appearing a single time and about 2% taken by the ten largest. After removal of 3 bases from V and 8 bases from J, the junction contained 10 bases not matched to a gene. The CDR3 spans 16 residues. The V gene's germline CDR1 is MDHEN and CDR2 SYDVKM. This sequence joins TRBV28 and TRBJ1-6; 7 positions agree with TRBD1. The TCR originated in a male patient between 10 and 17 years old who had a stem cell transplant for acute myeloid leukemia, so the T cells may come from the graft donor. The input for sequencing was PBMCs, mostly from graft donor cells, taken 360 days after TCRalphabeta/CD19-depleted stem cell transplant. Written as DNA, the CDR3 is TGTGCCAGCAGTTTGCAACCCCAGGGGGGTGATTCACCCCTCCACTTT. Translating gives CASSLQPQGGDSPLHF.